This paragraph reports one T cell receptor beta chain. This specimen comes from a study of OX40 agonist ivuxolimab in advanced cancers. Study summary: Ivuxolimab was delivered to patients intravenously every 2 weeks at doses spanning 0.01 to 10 mg/kg. Participants could have had prior anti-PD-1, anti-PD-L1 or anti-CTLA-4 therapy, and roughly 40% had some. The dose-escalation cohort had hepatocellular carcinoma, melanoma, renal cell or head and neck cancer.

Germline lookup yields CDR1 SGHKS and CDR2 YYEKEE (reference sequence). The CDR3 length is 15 residues. Trimming shortened V by 4 bases and J by 0 bases, and 14 bases separated the two germline ends. Sampling times: baseline, cycle 4 day 1, cycle 7 day 1. Only in-frame clones appear in the TCRdb table, and some are missing; sequencing was by immunoSEQ multiplex PCR. Among fewer than 40,000 clones listed, 60% to 85% were seen once. The TCR sequence derives from an adult with an advanced solid tumor such as melanoma, head and neck, liver or kidney cancer. The genes are TRBV5-5 and TRBJ2-7; D not resolved. Here the sequenced sample was CD4+ or CD8+ T cells sorted from blood, taken in a trial of the OX40 agonist ivuxolimab. The CDR3: CASSVWTDLSYEQYF. The DNA for the CDR3 is TGTGCCAGCAGCGTTTGGACCGACCTCTCCTACGAGCAGTACTTC.